This TCR beta chain was captured by sequencing in a study of cytomegalovirus exposure and HLA in healthy donors. The overall study: In an early release, HLA-typed donors contributed 80 million to 95 million unique TCR sequences.

Donors showed nominal health when sampled, although they likely had unrecorded immune exposures. About this clone itself: As yet, its antigen is unknown.

Study results and limitations: Segments of the TCR beta V type were, in most cases, productive about 87% or about 30% of the time in an earlier analysis. An analysis that was carried out later associated 15,000 to 20,000 TCR beta sequences with HLA alleles at 0.05 false discovery rate.

PCR involved 60 Vbeta and 13 Jbeta primers. Profiling relied on immunoSEQ multiplex PCR, and the TCRdb table lists in-frame clones only, not all of them. The profile shows 50,000 to 65,000 clones, around 68% of them singletons. The sequencing input was PBMCs. This receptor was taken from a man aged 50 to 60 in good health and CMV-seropositive.

Here the CDR3 reads CASSLGTGAGDTEAFF. The CDR3 DNA reads as TGCGCCAGCAGCTTGGGAACAGGGGCCGGGGACACTGAAGCTTTCTTT. This chain uses TRBV5-1 with TRBJ1-1; TRBD1 aligns across 7 bases. The germline V gene has CDR1 SGHRS and CDR2 YFSETQ. Trimming removed 0 bases from V and 3 bases from J; junction bases left unmatched: 8. The CDR3 extends over 16 amino acids.